This T cell receptor (beta chain) derives from a study of OX40 agonist ivuxolimab in advanced cancers. Repertoires were generated with immunoSEQ multiplex PCR, while TCRdb's copy carries only in-frame clones and drops some. The sample has around 150,000 clones, 94% seen once; the top ten hold 0.31%. In this sample, this clone turned up once. V lost 1 base and J lost 6; bases outside the gene matches: 3. CDR1 is LNHNV and CDR2 is YYDKDF in the germline V gene (reference sequence). This CDR3 contains 13 residues. The specimen comprised CD4+ or CD8+ T cells sorted from blood, sampled in a trial of the OX40 agonist ivuxolimab. The receptor's source is an adult with an advanced solid tumor such as melanoma, head and neck, liver or kidney cancer. The chain recombines TRBV15 with TRBJ2-7; TRBD2 matches 7 bases. DNA for the CDR3: TGTGCCACCAGCAGAGGTTGGGGGGGCGAGCAGTACTTC. Its translation: CATSRGWGGEQYF.